This T cell receptor beta chain was identified during a study of T cells after yellow fever vaccination. The overall study: Low-cell-number fractions underwent preparation using SMART-Seq v4 Ultra Low Input. General study findings and limits: Secondary responses were weaker yet peaked faster, day 5 versus 15. Within FACS-sorted repertoires, abundant clonotypes contaminating from the bulk population could be present.

About this clonotype itself: What it binds is unknown. Germline and junction disagree at one end, which may indicate a read error.

Generation of TCR cDNA used 5'RACE template switching (which added a universal primer site and UMIs). TCRdb re-analysed the 5' RACE reads in MiXCR, keeping a single row per CDR3 protein. This table has about 120,000 distinct CDR3 sequences, around 7.2% appearing once. The sequence came from a man between 18 and 35 years old who received the YFV17D yellow fever vaccine. This specimen was CD4+ T cells sorted from PBMCs, taken more than 40 days after the first yellow fever vaccination.

CDR3 region: CSVVTANSSQPQHF. In nucleotides, the CDR3 is TGCAGCGTCGTGACCGCGAATAGCAGTCAGCCCCAGCATTTT. The V gene is TRBV29-1, the J gene TRBJ1-5; no firm D call. Germline V gene sequence: CDR1 SQVTM, CDR2 ANQGSEA. The CDR3 runs 14 residues.